This TCR beta chain was found in a study of blood T cells in healthy people across ages. Alongside a J-beta primer mix, a sample-barcoded 5' primer served in a second PCR lasting roughly 6 to 11 cycles. TCRdb reprocessed the 5' RACE reads via MiXCR and lists one record per CDR3 protein. This sample has hundreds of thousands of distinct CDR3 sequences, with approximately 60% found just once. Per sample, at least 5 micrograms of total RNA were extracted. The CDR3 sequence is 18 residues long. The V gene end was trimmed by 8 bases and the J gene end by 9 bases; junction bases not matched to a gene: 23. CDR1 and CDR2 (germline): SGHVS, FNYEAQ. This clonotype was counted a few times.

The source is a man aged 35-49 years in good health. This rearrangement joins TRBV7-6 to TRBJ2-3; 10 bases fit TRBD2. The sequenced sample was blood. CDR3 sequence reads: CASGRPGGLAGESSTQYF. Here the CDR3 DNA reads TGTGCCAGCGGCCGGCCGGGCGGGCTAGCGGGAGAGTCCTCCACGCAGTATTTT.